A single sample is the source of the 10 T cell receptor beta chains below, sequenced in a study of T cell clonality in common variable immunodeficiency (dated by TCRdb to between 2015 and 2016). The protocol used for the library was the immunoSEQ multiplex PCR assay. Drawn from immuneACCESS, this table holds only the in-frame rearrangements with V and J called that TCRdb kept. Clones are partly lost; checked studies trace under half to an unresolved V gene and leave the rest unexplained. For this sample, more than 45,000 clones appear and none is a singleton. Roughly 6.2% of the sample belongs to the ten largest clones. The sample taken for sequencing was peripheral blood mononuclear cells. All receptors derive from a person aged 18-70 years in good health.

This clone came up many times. CDR3 in amino acids: CASSQRGGAKTQYF. The CDR3 bases that were read are TGTGCCAGCAGCCAGAGGGGGGGCGCGAAGACC. The genes are TRBV7-2 and TRBJ2-5, with a weak D call TRBD2 (7 bases). The missing CDR3 end, 3 residues past where the read stops, is filled in from the germline J gene. CDR1 SGHTA and CDR2 FQGNSA come from the germline V gene. V was pared by 5 bases and J by 6 bases, with 16 bases between. The length of the CDR3 is 14 residues.

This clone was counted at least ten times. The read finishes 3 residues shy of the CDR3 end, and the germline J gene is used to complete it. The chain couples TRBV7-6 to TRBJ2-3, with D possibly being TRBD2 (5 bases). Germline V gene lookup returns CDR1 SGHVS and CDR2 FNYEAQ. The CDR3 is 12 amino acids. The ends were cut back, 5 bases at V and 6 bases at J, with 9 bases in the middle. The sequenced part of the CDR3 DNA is TGTGCCAGCAGCATTAGCGTGGATACG. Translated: CASSISVDT. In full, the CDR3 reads CASSISVDTQYF.

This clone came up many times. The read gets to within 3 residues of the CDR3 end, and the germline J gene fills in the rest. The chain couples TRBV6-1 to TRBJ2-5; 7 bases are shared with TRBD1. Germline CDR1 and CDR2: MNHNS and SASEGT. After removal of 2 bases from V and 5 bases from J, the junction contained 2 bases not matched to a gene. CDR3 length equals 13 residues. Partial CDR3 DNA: TGTGCCAGCAGTGAAACAGGGGCGGAGACC. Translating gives CASSETGAET. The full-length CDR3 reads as CASSETGAETQYF.

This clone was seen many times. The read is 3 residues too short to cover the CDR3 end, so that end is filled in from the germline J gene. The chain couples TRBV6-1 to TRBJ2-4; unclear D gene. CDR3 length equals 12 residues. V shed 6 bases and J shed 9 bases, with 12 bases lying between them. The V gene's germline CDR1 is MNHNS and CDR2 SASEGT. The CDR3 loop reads CASRETVGIQYF. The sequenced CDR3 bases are TGTGCCAGCAGAGAAACAGTGGGCATT.

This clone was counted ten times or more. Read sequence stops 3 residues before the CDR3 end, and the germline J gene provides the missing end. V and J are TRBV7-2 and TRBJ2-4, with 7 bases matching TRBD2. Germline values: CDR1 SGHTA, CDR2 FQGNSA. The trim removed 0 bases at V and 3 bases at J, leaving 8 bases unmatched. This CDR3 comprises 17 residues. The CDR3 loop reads CASSLAGTGGGKNIQYF. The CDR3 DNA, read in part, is TGTGCCAGCAGCTTAGCGGGGACGGGGGGAGGCAAAAACATT. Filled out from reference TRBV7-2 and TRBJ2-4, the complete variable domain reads GAGVSQSPSNKVTEKGKDVELRCDPISGHTALYWYRQSLGQGLEFLIYFQGNSAPDKSGLPSDRFSAERTGGSVSTLTIQRTQQEDSAVYLCASSLAGTGGGKNIQYFGAGTRLSVL.

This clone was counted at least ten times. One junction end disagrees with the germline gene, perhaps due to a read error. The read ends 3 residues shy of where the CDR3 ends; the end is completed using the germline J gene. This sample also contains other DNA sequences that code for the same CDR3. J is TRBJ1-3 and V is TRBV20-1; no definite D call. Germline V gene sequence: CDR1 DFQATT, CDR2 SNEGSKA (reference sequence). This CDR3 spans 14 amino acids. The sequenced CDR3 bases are TGCAGTGCCATGACCCCTGGAAAGGGCAACACG. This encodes CSAMTPGKGNT. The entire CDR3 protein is CSAMTPGKGNTIYF.

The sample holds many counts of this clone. The CDR3 loop is CASSSADRGNEQYF. The part of the CDR3 DNA that was read is TGCGCCAGCAGCTCCGCGGACAGGGGGAACGAG. V and J are TRBV5-1 and TRBJ2-7; 10 nucleotides line up with TRBD1. The observed sequence ends 3 residues before the CDR3 terminus, with the missing tail filled in from the germline J gene. From germline, CDR1 is SGHRS and CDR2 YFSETQ. The CDR3 has 14 amino acids. The V segment lost 3 bases and the J segment 5 bases; nucleotides outside the gene matches: 5.

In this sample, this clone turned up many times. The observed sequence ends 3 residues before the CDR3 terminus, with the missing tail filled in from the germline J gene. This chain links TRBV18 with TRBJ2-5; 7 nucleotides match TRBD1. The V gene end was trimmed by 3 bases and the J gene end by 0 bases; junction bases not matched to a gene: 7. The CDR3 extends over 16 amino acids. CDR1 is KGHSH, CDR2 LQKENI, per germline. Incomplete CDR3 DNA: TGTGCCAGCTCACCTACACAGGGGACGTACCAAGAGACC. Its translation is CASSPTQGTYQET. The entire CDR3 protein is CASSPTQGTYQETQYF.

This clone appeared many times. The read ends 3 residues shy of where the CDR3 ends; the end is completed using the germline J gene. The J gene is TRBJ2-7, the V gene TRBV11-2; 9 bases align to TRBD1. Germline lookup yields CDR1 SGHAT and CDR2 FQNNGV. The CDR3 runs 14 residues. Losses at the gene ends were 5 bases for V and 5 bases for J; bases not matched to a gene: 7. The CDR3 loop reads CASSRGQGGDEQYF. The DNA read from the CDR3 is TGTGCCAGCAGCCGGGGACAGGGTGGCGACGAG.

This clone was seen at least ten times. Incomplete CDR3 DNA: TGTGCCAGTAAAGGGGTGCACGGGGCCAACGTC. Its protein product is CASKGVHGANV. The full CDR3 reads CASKGVHGANVLTF. This chain links TRBV19 with TRBJ2-6; a weak D match, TRBD1 (5 bases). The read falls 3 residues short of the CDR3 end, and the missing part is taken from the germline J gene. The V gene's germline CDR1 is LNHDA and CDR2 SQIVND (reference sequence). The CDR3 is 14 amino acids. Trimming cost V 7 bases and J 4 bases, with 11 bases left between them.